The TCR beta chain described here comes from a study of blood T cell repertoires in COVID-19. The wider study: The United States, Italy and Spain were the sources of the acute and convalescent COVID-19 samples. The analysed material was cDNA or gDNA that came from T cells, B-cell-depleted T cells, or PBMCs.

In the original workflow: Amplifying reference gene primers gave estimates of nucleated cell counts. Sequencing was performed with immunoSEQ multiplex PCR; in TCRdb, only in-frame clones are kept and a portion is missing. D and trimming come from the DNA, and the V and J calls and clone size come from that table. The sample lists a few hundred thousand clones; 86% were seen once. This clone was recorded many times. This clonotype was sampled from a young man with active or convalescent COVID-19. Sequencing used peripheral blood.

CDR3 protein: CASSKDSSYEQYF. CDR3 bases: TGTGCCAGCAGCAAAGACAGCTCCTACGAGCAGTACTTC. The rearrangement links TRBV21-1 to TRBJ2-7; the DNA was not used to check the table's D call, TRBD1. TRBV21-1 counts as a pseudogene. This CDR3 is 13 amino acids long.